The 28 T cell receptor beta chains listed next were all sequenced from one sample in a study of Ad26.COV2.S vaccination and SARS-CoV-2 variants. Described treatment: roughly 20 received Ad26.COV2.S at low or high dose, single or two shots; about 5 received placebo; per-sample allocation not given. Sampling was done on day 63 after the first vaccine or placebo injection. Assay: immunoSEQ multiplex PCR; the TCRdb copy retains only in-frame clones and omits some. The sample contains 400,000 to 450,000 clones, about 92% of which appear only once. The sequences come from peripheral blood, collected in a trial of Ad26.COV2.S vaccine versus placebo. These receptors were collected from a person aged 18-65 years who received the Ad26.COV2.S COVID-19 vaccine or a placebo.

To note about this clone: The same CDR3 is also encoded by other DNA sequences in this sample. The chain combines TRBV7-9 with TRBJ2-7; the D is unclear. This CDR3 comprises 13 residues. Germline V gene data show CDR1 as SEHNR and CDR2 as FQNEAQ (reference sequence). V was clipped by 3 bases and J by 0 bases, with 6 bases between them. The CDR3 here is CASSLAASYEQYF. The CDR3 nucleotides read TGTGCCAGCAGCTTGGCAGCCTCCTACGAGCAGTACTTC.

V usage is TRBV7-6 and J usage is TRBJ1-2, with 8 bases identical to TRBD1. The CDR3 consists of 15 residues. Looked up from germline, CDR1 is SGHVS and CDR2 is FNYEAQ. J lost 6 bases, V lost 0 bases, and 6 bases had no gene match. CDR3 protein: CASSLAGTGPHGYTF. As DNA, the CDR3 is TGTGCCAGCAGCTTAGCTGGGACAGGACCCCATGGCTACACCTTC.

This chain connects TRBV4-3 to TRBJ1-6; TRBD1 is a possible D gene (5 bases). Germline V lookup: CDR1 LGHNA, CDR2 YSLEER. V was cut by 1 base and J by 3 bases, with 13 bases left in between. The CDR3 extends over 17 amino acids. This CDR3 is CASSQVGAQGYNSPLHF. The CDR3 nucleotides are TGCGCCAGCAGCCAAGTTGGGGCCCAGGGCTATAATTCACCCCTCCACTTT.

The rearrangement joins TRBV4-1 to TRBJ2-4; 9 nucleotides agree with TRBD1. Germline CDR1 reads MGHRA; CDR2 reads YSYEKL. V lost 2 bases and J lost 7; bases outside the gene matches: 9. There are 16 residues in the CDR3. CDR3 in DNA: TGCGCCAGCAGCCAACTGGGACAGGGAGAAGTGAACATTCAGTACTTC. It encodes CASSQLGQGEVNIQYF.

DNA for the CDR3: TGTGCCAGCAGCTCCTGGACGGGTTTCGAAAAACTGTTTTTT. As protein: CASSSWTGFEKLFF. The V gene is TRBV7-2, the J gene TRBJ1-4; D not resolved. With 4 bases removed from V and 8 bases from J, the gap between germline ends came to 14 bases. Germline values: CDR1 SGHTA, CDR2 FQGNSA. The CDR3 spans 14 residues.

This chain connects TRBV5-1 to TRBJ2-5, with D perhaps TRBD2 (6 bases). With 2 bases removed from V and 4 bases from J, the gap between germline ends came to 15 bases. The CDR3 covers 15 residues. Per germline, CDR1 SGHRS and CDR2 YFSETQ. The CDR3 spells CASSFLGGTVETQYF. CDR3 DNA sequence: TGCGCCAGCAGCTTCCTCGGGGGAACGGTAGAGACCCAGTACTTC.

V gene TRBV9 combines with J gene TRBJ2-2; 9 bases align to TRBD1. CDR1 and CDR2 (germline): SGDLS, YYNGEE. J gave up 7 bases and V 4 bases, and 14 bases lay outside the gene matches. This CDR3 spans 17 amino acids. CDR3 nucleotides: TGTGCCAGCAGCCCACAGACCGGGACAGGGTTACTCGGGGAGCTGTTTTTT. Translating gives CASSPQTGTGLLGELFF.

The rearrangement joins TRBV7-2 to TRBJ2-3; TRBD1 might be the D (5 bases). The CDR3 is made up of 17 amino acids. The V end lost 1 base, the J end lost 0 bases, and 14 bases lay between the germline ends. Germline V CDR1 and CDR2: SGHTA, FQGNSA. This chain's CDR3 is CASSLVGPGSSTDTQYF. CDR3 sequence (DNA): TGTGCCAGCAGCTTAGTAGGACCAGGGTCTAGCACAGATACGCAGTATTTT. The variable domain in full, with the rest retrieved from reference TRBV7-2 and TRBJ2-3, is GAGVSQSPSNKVTEKGKDVELRCDPISGHTALYWYRQSLGQGLEFLIYFQGNSAPDKSGLPSDRFSAERTGGSVSTLTIQRTQQEDSAVYLCASSLVGPGSSTDTQYFGPGTRLTVL.

This clone has a single count. The chain employs TRBV7-6 and TRBJ1-5; D ambiguous. CDR3 length: 17 amino acids. V lost 5 bases and J lost 0, with 17 bases in between. Germline-derived CDR1 and CDR2 are SGHVS and FNYEAQ. This CDR3 is CASSPTPTRYSNQPQHF. In DNA, the CDR3 is TGTGCCAGCAGCCCAACCCCCACACGTTATAGCAATCAGCCCCAGCATTTT.

The chain employs TRBV27 and TRBJ1-1; no definite D call. The CDR3 runs to 15 residues. The V and J ends lost 6 bases and 1 base respectively, with 15 bases between them. Per germline, CDR1 MNHEY and CDR2 SMNVEV (reference sequence). CDR3 coding DNA: TGTGCCAGCAGGCCTCCCAGCAGCTGGAACACTGAAGCTTTCTTT. It is translated as CASRPPSSWNTEAFF.

CDR3: CASSLGGRGSRQETQYF. CDR3 DNA: TGTGCCAGCAGCTTAGGAGGACGGGGTTCCCGACAAGAGACCCAGTACTTC. The gene calls are TRBV7-2 and TRBJ2-5, with D perhaps TRBD2 (5 bases). This CDR3 has 17 residues. V was shortened by 1 base and J by 2 bases, with 17 bases between the two germline ends. CDR1 and CDR2 from the germline V gene are SGHTA and FQGNSA.

This rearrangement joins TRBV10-2 to TRBJ1-1; D possibly corresponds to TRBD1 (6 bases). The germline V gene encodes CDR1 WSHSY and CDR2 SAAADI. With 4 bases removed from V and 5 bases from J, the gap between germline ends came to 11 bases. This CDR3 has 13 amino acids. The CDR3 sequence: CASSGRGGTEAFF. In nucleotides, the CDR3 is TGCGCCAGCAGTGGGAGGGGGGGGACTGAAGCTTTCTTT.

The J gene is TRBJ2-7, the V gene TRBV28, with no clear D. Trimming cost V 3 bases and J 6 bases, with 9 bases left between them. CDR1 and CDR2 (germline): MDHEN, SYDVKM. The CDR3 extends over 12 amino acids. The CDR3, as DNA: TGTGCCAGCAGTTTCGAGAGTTTCGAGCAGTACTTC. Its protein is CASSFESFEQYF.

The V and J genes are TRBV29-1 and TRBJ2-7; 8 positions agree with TRBD1. With 3 bases clipped from V and 2 bases from J, the junction kept 9 bases outside the gene matches. CDR1 SQVTM and CDR2 ANQGSEA come from the germline V gene. CDR3 size: 15 residues. In DNA form, the CDR3 reads TGCAGCGTTGAGTTCCCTGTGGACAGGGCCTACGAGCAGTACTTC. Amino acids: CSVEFPVDRAYEQYF.

The chain links TRBV14 to TRBJ2-1; 8 bases line up with TRBD2. This CDR3 is built from 15 residues. V trimming: 3 bases; J trimming: 5 bases; junction bases outside the gene matches: 6. CDR1 is SGHDN and CDR2 is FVKESK in the germline V gene. Here the CDR3 reads CASSHPGTSNNEQFF. In nucleotides, the CDR3 is TGTGCCAGCAGCCATCCCGGGACTAGTAACAATGAGCAGTTCTTC.

The V and J genes are TRBV18 and TRBJ2-5; D not certain. The CDR3 loop spans 19 amino acids. With 1 base removed from V and 3 bases from J, the gap between germline ends came to 24 bases. Germline V CDR1 and CDR2: KGHSH, LQKENI. The CDR3 DNA follows: TGTGCCAGCTCACCACTCCCCACGCCAGTTAAGGACGTTGAAGAGACCCAGTACTTC. Translation: CASSPLPTPVKDVEETQYF. Supplemented by reference TRBV18 and TRBJ2-5, the full variable domain reads NAGVMQNPRHLVRRRGQEARLRCSPMKGHSHVYWYRQLPEEGLKFMVYLQKENIIDESGMPKERFSAEFPKEGPSILRIQQVVRGDSAAYFCASSPLPTPVKDVEETQYFGPGTRLLVL.

This sequence joins TRBV6-6 and TRBJ1-4; perhaps TRBD1 as D (5 bases). Trimming removed 6 bases from V and 7 bases from J, with 15 bases in between. There are 14 residues in the CDR3. Germline assignment: CDR1 MNHNY and CDR2 SVGAGI (reference sequence). The CDR3 protein is CASRPGTRGEKLFF. In DNA, the CDR3 is TGTGCCAGCAGACCCGGGACTCGGGGTGAAAAACTGTTTTTT.

This clone was counted only a few times. J is TRBJ2-3 and V is TRBV4-3; D gene unclear. The CDR3 has 16 amino acids. V was cut by 2 bases and J by 4 bases, with 16 bases left in between. CDR1 and CDR2 (germline): LGHNA, YSLEER. The CDR3 DNA sequence: TGCGCCAGCAGCCAAAACGGCCTAGGTGGGGCAGATACGCAGTATTTT. Amino acid sequence: CASSQNGLGGADTQYF.

This clone appeared once. The chain joins TRBV7-2 to TRBJ2-2, with 7 bases that match TRBD2. Germline V gene data show CDR1 as SGHTA and CDR2 as FQGNSA. CDR3 size: 15 residues. Germline trimming cut 3 bases from V and 2 bases from J; bases unmatched to any gene: 3. The CDR3 here is CASSLAGVNTGELFF. CDR3 nucleotides: TGTGCCAGCAGCTTGGCGGGGGTAAACACCGGGGAGCTGTTTTTT.

This sequence joins TRBV9 and TRBJ1-4, with D possibly TRBD1 on 6 matching bases. V was pared by 3 bases and J by 8 bases, with 14 bases between. The CDR3 length is 14 residues. Germline V gene data show CDR1 as SGDLS and CDR2 as YYNGEE. The CDR3 spells CASSAQQGLEKLFF. The CDR3 nucleotides are TGTGCCAGCAGCGCCCAACAGGGATTGGAAAAACTGTTTTTT.

The CDR3 nucleotides read TGTGCCAGCAGCTTCTGGGGAGTCGCGACTGAAGCTTTCTTT. Translating it yields CASSFWGVATEAFF. The chain combines TRBV5-4 with TRBJ1-1; D is unclear. CDR3 length: 14 amino acids. Germline V gives CDR1 SGHNT, CDR2 YYREEE (reference sequence). V lost 2 bases and J lost 5, with 13 bases in between.

The V gene is TRBV7-9, the J gene TRBJ2-7, with a possible D match to TRBD2 (5 bases). Germline V gene sequence: CDR1 SEHNR, CDR2 FQNEAQ (reference sequence). This CDR3 has 14 amino acids. V lost 3 bases and J lost 3, with 12 bases in between. As DNA, the CDR3 is TGTGCCAGCAGCTTCGGACTTTCACTCTACGAGCAGTACTTC. It codes for CASSFGLSLYEQYF.

V usage is TRBV9 and J usage is TRBJ1-2; 9 nucleotides align to TRBD1. V dropped 3 bases and J dropped 3; count of bases not matched to a gene: 6. Germline CDR1 and CDR2: SGDLS and YYNGEE. This CDR3 region has 15 residues. CDR3 sequence: CASSAPGQGDYGYTF. For the CDR3, the DNA is TGTGCCAGCAGCGCACCGGGACAGGGTGACTATGGCTACACCTTC.

The chain links TRBV19 to TRBJ2-7, with a tentative D call TRBD1 (5 bases). This CDR3 has 14 amino acids. V lost 5 bases and J 2 bases, leaving 13 bases between the germline ends. CDR1 LNHDA and CDR2 SQIVND come from the germline V gene (reference sequence). The CDR3 bases are TGTGCCAGTAGTTCAGGGTTTTCGGCCTACGAGCAGTACTTC. Amino acids: CASSSGFSAYEQYF.

The chain carries TRBV9 and TRBJ1-1; D not certain. The V end lost 0 bases, the J end lost 1 base, and 22 bases lay between the germline ends. From germline, CDR1 is SGDLS and CDR2 YYNGEE. The CDR3 spans 19 residues. CDR3 DNA: TGTGCCAGCAGCGTAGTCCCGCAAGGGAGGCGAATATCGAACACTGAAGCTTTCTTT. This gives the protein CASSVVPQGRRISNTEAFF.

This clone occurred a few times. V usage is TRBV7-9 and J usage is TRBJ2-2; D is tentatively TRBD1 or TRBD2 (6 bases each). Trimming took 7 bases from V and 6 from J, leaving 15 bases between them. This CDR3 region has 14 residues. Germline values: CDR1 SEHNR, CDR2 FQNEAQ (reference sequence). The CDR3 coding sequence is TGTGCCAGCAAACTTACGGGGGCGGCCGGGGAGCTGTTTTTT. Its protein product is CASKLTGAAGELFF. Using reference TRBV7-9 and TRBJ2-2 for the parts outside the CDR3, the full variable domain is DTGVSQNPRHKITKRGQNVTFRCDPISEHNRLYWYRQTLGQGPEFLTYFQNEAQLEKSRLLSDRFSAERPKGSFSTLEIQRTEQGDSAMYLCASKLTGAAGELFFGEGSRLTVL.

This clone was counted a single time. The chain uses TRBV28 and TRBJ2-1; 8 bases align to TRBD2. The CDR3 has 14 amino acids. Germline CDR1 reads MDHEN; CDR2 reads SYDVKM. Trimming took 3 bases from V and 9 from J; bases not matched to a gene: 7. The DNA for the CDR3 is TGTGCCAGCAGTTTCGGGGGGGGCATTGGTGAGCAGTTCTTC. Translated: CASSFGGGIGEQFF.

The chain has TRBV19 and TRBJ2-3, with 7 bases aligning to TRBD1. The CDR3 contains 15 residues. The V gene end was trimmed by 7 bases and the J gene end by 0 bases; junction bases not matched to a gene: 7. Germline CDR1 LNHDA, CDR2 SQIVND (reference sequence). Written as DNA, the CDR3 is TGTGCCAGTACTAACAGGGGCCATAGCACAGATACGCAGTATTTT. Translation: CASTNRGHSTDTQYF.